Below, one T cell receptor (beta chain) is given with its context. Germline V gives CDR1 DFQATT, CDR2 SNEGSKA (reference sequence). The length of the CDR3 is 14 residues. The sample originates from a study of T cells expressing NK-cell markers. TCRdb re-called the 5' RACE reads; every CDR3 protein appears as one record, without DNA. In all, the sample yields about 450,000 distinct CDR3 sequences. The sample was blood T cells: a sorted CD56 or NKG2C T cell subset, CD4+ or CD8+ T cells, or bulk PBMC T cells (not recorded which). V gene TRBV20-1 combines with J gene TRBJ2-7; TCRdb designates TRBD2, a call that cannot be tested without DNA. The receptor was derived from a woman aged 18 to 75 in good health. The CDR3 protein is CSAEAGVSSYEQYF.